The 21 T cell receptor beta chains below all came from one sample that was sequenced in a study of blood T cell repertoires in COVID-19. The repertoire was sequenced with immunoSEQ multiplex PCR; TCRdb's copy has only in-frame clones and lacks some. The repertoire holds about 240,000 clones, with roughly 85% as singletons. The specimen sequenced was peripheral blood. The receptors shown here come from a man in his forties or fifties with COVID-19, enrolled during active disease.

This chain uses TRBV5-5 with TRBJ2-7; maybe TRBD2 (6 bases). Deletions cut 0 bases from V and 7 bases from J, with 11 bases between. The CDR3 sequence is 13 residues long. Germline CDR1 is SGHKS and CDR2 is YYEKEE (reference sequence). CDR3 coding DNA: TGTGCCAGCAGCTTGGAGTCCGGGGGAGAGCAGTACTTC. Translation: CASSLESGGEQYF.

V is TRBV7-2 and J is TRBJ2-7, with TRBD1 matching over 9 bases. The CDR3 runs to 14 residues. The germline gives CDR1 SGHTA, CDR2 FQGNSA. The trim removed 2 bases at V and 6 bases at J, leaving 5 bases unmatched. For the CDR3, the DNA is TGTGCCAGCAGCTTACCGACAGGGGGTAGCGAGCAGTACTTC. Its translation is CASSLPTGGSEQYF.

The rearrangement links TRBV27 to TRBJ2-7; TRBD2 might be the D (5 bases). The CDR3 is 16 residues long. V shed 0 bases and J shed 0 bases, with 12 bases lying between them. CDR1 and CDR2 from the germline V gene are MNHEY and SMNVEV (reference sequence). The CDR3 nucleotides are TGTGCCAGCAGTTTATCTCTGGACTCGGTCTCCTACGAGCAGTACTTC. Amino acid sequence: CASSLSLDSVSYEQYF.

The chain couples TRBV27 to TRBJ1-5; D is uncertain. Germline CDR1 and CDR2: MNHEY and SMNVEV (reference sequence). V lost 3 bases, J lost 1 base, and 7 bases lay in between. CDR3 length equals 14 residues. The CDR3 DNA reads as TGTGCCAGCAGTTTCTTACAAAGCAATCAGCCCCAGCATTTT. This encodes CASSFLQSNQPQHF.

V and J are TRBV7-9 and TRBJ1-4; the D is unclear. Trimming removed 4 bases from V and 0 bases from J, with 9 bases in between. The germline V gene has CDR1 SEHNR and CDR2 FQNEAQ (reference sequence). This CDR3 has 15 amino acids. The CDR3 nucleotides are TGTGCCAGCAGCTCAACGGAGGCAACTAATGAAAAACTGTTTTTT. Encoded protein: CASSSTEATNEKLFF. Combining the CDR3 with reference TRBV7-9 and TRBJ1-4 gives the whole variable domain DTGVSQNPRHKITKRGQNVTFRCDPISEHNRLYWYRQTLGQGPEFLTYFQNEAQLEKSRLLSDRFSAERPKGSFSTLEIQRTEQGDSAMYLCASSSTEATNEKLFFGSGTQLSVL.

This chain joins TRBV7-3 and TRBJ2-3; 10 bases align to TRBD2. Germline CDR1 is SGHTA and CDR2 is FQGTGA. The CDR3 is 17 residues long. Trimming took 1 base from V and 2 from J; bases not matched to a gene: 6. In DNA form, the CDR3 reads TGTGCCAGCAGCTTAAAGGGTAGCGGGGGGATCACAGATACGCAGTATTTT. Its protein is CASSLKGSGGITDTQYF.

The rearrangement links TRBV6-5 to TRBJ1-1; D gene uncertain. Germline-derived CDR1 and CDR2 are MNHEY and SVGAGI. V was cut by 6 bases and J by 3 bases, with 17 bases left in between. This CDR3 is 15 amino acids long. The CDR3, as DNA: TGTGCCAGCAGCCAACAGCGGCATGTGGACACTGAAGCTTTCTTT. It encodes CASSQQRHVDTEAFF.

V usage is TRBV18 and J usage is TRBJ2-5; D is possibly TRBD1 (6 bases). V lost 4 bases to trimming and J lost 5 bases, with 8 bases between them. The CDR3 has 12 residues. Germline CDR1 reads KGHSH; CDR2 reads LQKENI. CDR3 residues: CASSRDRETQYF. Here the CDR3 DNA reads TGTGCCAGCTCACGAGACAGGGAGACCCAGTACTTC.

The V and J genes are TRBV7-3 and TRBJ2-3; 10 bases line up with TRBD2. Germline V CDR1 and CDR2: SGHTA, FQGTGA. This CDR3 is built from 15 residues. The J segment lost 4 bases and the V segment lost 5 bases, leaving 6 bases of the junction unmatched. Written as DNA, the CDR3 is TGTGCCAGCAGCGCGGGACTAGCGCTCGCAGATACGCAGTATTTT. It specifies CASSAGLALADTQYF.

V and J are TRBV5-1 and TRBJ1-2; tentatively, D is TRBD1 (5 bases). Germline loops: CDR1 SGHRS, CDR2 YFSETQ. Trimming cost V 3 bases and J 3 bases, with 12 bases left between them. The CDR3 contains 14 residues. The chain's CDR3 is CASSWAGIDYGYTF. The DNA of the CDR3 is TGCGCCAGCAGCTGGGCAGGGATTGACTATGGCTACACCTTC.

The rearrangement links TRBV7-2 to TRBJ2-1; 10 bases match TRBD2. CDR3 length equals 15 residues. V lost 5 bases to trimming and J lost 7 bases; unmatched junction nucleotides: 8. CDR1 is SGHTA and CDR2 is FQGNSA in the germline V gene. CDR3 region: CASSPPSGGVNEQFF. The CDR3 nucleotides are TGTGCCAGCAGCCCACCCAGCGGGGGGGTGAATGAGCAGTTCTTC.

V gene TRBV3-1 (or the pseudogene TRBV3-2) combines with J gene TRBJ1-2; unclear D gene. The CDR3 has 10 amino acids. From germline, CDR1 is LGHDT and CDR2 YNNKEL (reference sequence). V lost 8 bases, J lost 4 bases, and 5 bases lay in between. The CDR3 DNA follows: TGTGCCAGCTACAGCTATGGCTACACCTTC. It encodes CASYSYGYTF.

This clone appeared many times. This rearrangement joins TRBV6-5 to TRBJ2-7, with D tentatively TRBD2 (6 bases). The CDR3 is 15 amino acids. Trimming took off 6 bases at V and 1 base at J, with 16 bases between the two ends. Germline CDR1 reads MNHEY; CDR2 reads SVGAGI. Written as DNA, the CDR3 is TGTGCCAGCAGACGCGGGACCGGGGAATCCTACGAGCAGTACTTC. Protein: CASRRGTGESYEQYF.

The CDR3 spells CASSQVTGASLAKNIQYF. The CDR3 coding sequence is TGTGCCAGCAGCCAAGTTACAGGGGCCAGTCTAGCCAAAAACATTCAGTACTTC. The chain uses TRBV3-1 (or the pseudogene TRBV3-2) and TRBJ2-4; 7 positions match TRBD1. Looked up from germline, CDR1 is LGHDT and CDR2 is YNNKEL (reference sequence). The V segment lost 1 base and the J segment 0 bases; nucleotides outside the gene matches: 9. This CDR3 is 18 amino acids long.

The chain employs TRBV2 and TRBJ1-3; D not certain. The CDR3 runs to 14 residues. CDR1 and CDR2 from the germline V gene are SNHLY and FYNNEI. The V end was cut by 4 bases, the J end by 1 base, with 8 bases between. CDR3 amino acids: CASSVVQSGNTIYF. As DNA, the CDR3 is TGTGCCAGCAGTGTGGTACAGTCTGGAAACACCATATATTTT.

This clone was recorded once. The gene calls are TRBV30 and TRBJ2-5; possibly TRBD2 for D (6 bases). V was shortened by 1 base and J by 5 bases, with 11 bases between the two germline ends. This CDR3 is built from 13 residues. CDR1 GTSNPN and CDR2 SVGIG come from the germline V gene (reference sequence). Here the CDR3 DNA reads TGTGCCTGGAGTGCGGGCGGGGAGGAGACCCAGTACTTC. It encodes CAWSAGGEETQYF.

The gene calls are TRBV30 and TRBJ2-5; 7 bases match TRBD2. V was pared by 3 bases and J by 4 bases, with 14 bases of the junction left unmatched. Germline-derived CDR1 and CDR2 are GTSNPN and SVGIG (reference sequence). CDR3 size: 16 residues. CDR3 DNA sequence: TGTGCCTGGAGCGACCCGAGGGGAGGGTTGGGAGAGACCCAGTACTTC. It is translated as CAWSDPRGGLGETQYF.

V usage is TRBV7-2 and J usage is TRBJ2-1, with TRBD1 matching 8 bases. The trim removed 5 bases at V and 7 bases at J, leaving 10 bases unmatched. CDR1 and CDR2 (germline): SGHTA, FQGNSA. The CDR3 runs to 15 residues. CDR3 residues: CASSVRGTGSNEQFF. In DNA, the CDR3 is TGTGCCAGCAGCGTTCGGGGGACAGGCTCTAATGAGCAGTTCTTC.

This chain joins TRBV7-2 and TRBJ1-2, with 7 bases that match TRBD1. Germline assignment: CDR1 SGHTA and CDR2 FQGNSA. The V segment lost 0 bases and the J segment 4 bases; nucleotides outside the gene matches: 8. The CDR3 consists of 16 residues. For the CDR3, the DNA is TGTGCCAGCAGCTTAGCGCCTATAGGGGGCCGCTATGGCTACACCTTC. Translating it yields CASSLAPIGGRYGYTF.

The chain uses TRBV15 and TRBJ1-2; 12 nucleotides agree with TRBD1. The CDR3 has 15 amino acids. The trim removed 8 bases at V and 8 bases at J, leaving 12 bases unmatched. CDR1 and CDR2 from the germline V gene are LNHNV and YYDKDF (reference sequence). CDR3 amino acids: CATVRPGQGAFGYTF. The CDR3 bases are TGTGCCACCGTGCGACCGGGACAGGGGGCTTTCGGCTACACCTTC.

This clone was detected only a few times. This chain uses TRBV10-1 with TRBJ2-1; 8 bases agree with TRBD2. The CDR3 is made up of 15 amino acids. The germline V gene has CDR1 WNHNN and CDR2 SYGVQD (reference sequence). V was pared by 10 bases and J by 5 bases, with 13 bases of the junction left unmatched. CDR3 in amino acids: CATSGAGVRDNEQFF. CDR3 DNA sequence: TGCGCCACCTCAGGAGCGGGGGTGAGAGACAATGAGCAGTTCTTC.